The present T cell receptor (beta chain) was sequenced within a study of blood T cell repertoires in COVID-19. Deletions cut 0 bases from V and 4 bases from J, with 9 bases between. CDR3 length: 14 amino acids. Germline CDR1 is SGHRS and CDR2 is YFSETQ. This clone was detected once. Original data processing: The assay estimated nucleated cells by amplifying reference gene primers. Clones were read by immunoSEQ multiplex PCR, and TCRdb kept only the in-frame ones, dropping some. The V and J calls and clone size were taken over from that table, and D and trimming were inferred from the DNA. The profile shows 120,000 to 150,000 clones, roughly nine tenths of them singletons.

Material: peripheral blood. The sequence came from a human donor with COVID-19, enrolled during active disease. The donor label of this sample is uncertain. The chain uses TRBV5-1 and TRBJ2-3; D uncertain. CDR3 region: CASSLVRGADTQYF. CDR3 nucleotide sequence: TGCGCCAGCAGCTTGGTGAGAGGAGCAGATACGCAGTATTTT.